Given below is one TCR beta chain in context. This clone was recorded only once. Its binding antigen is unknown. Per-base quality was not reported, and no clone a single base away is much larger than it. The sample originates from a study of shared clonotypes between healthy human individuals (TCRdb year 2020). About the investigation overall: The cohort included a few men and a couple of women between 18 and 49 years of age. For each donor, CD4 naive and CD4 memory were each given three plates, CD8 naive was given two plates, and CD8 memory was given one plate. Blood TCR repertoires of about five healthy adults were deeply sequenced to estimate repertoire size and the extent of clonotype sharing between individuals. To increase sequencing depth and limit assay-specific biases, different laboratories used diverse techniques to prepare libraries and sequence TCR repertoires. Leukapheresis yielded between about 0.94 and 8.9 billion PBMCs per donor. Here is what the overall study found, with its caveats: The genetic and exposure-history diversity represented was limited by the small number of donors. Sampling was restricted to blood, and TCR repertoires in tissues likely differ from the TCR repertoires found in blood. About 4.5% of naive CD4, 3.5% of naive CD8, around 2.3% of memory CD4, and less than 0.45% of memory CD8 clonotypes were shared across a few donors. Estimated clonotype richness was generally larger for naive than for memory subsets. Rarefaction of sorted-subset datasets indicated incomplete sequencing despite the large sequencing depth. Pairwise subsampling led to the expectation that sequencing depth would affect the degree of clonotype sharing among donors. Compared with non-shared clonotypes, clonotypes shared by all four sorted-subset donors had higher generation probabilities.

Donors were healthy HIV-negative adults with no recently reported acute infections or vaccinations. Every donor was a Caucasian adult residing in Nashville, Tennessee, USA. CD4+ T cells were enriched by magnetic negative selection; naive cells were then positively selected on CD45RA, and the negative fraction formed the memory subset. Blood was obtained by leukapheresis, after which PBMCs were separated by Ficoll-Histopaque density gradient centrifugation and cryopreserved in liquid nitrogen vapor phase. Analytical flow cytometry was used to check the purity and quantity of every magnetically sorted T cell population. From each sorted fraction, genomic DNA was isolated and quantified by UV absorbance on a Nanodrop 2000c. Using the deep immunoSEQ assay, TCR CDR3 regions were amplified from genomic DNA by multiplex PCR. For each cell subset, the extracted genomic DNA was distributed evenly across all wells of several immunoSEQ 96-well plates, and each plate served as one replicate. For sorted subsets, approximately 190 ng genomic DNA, equal to 30,000 to 35,000 T cell genomes, was loaded into each replicate PCR. Purified libraries were quantified with a Qubit 3.0 fluorometer, sized on a Bioanalyzer 2100, and re-quantified with the KAPA Library Quantification kit. Every immunoSEQ 96-well plate was sequenced on a dedicated single-read 150-cycle Illumina NextSeq 550 flow cell. On the authors' methods: The immunoSEQ output contained only junctional sequences without quality scores, so filtering could not match that applied to full-length reads. To assign V/J genes and CDR3, sequences were annotated against IMGT germline references using PyIR, a Python wrapper for IgBLAST v1.9. Reads with weak V/J assignments (E-value above 1e-6), missing CDR3, stop codons, out-of-frame junctions, or ambiguous translated residues were removed. A V3J clonotype was defined by an identical inferred V gene, J gene, and CDR3 amino acid sequence. Percentage overlap between repertoires was calculated by dividing the number of shared unique clonotypes by the size of the smaller repertoire. Three approaches were used to assess repertoire richness: RTK rarefaction, the Chao1 estimator, and Recon v2.1 estimates of unobserved clonotypes. OLGA was used to compute generation probabilities for all TCRbeta clonotypes that the gDNA method yielded from several donors. TCRdb limited this immuneACCESS table to in-frame rearrangements with V and J called. A share of clones is missing; checked studies link under half to unresolved V genes, and the rest is unexplained. Clone size and V and J calls were adopted from that table, with D and trimming inferred from the DNA. For this sample the table gives about 1 million clones, of which more than 65% were detected only once. The ten largest account for approximately 1.5% of the sample.

CDR1 SGHTS and CDR2 YDEGEE are derived from the germline V gene. Trimming costs V 4 bases and J 10 bases, and their ends lie 12 bases apart. Its CDR3 holds 12 amino acids, cysteine through phenylalanine. Solely the CDR3 DNA is kept, with 36 bases framed from the first base. The chain uses TRBV5-8 and TRBJ1-5, with the D segment identity uncertain. The sequenced sample was memory CD4+ T cells sorted from blood. The sample's cell subset or site label, in plain terms: CD45RA-negative fraction. The TCR sequence derives from a young man in good health. CDR3 region: CASSRLGFPQHF. The DNA reads as follows: TGTGCCAGCAGCCGGCTGGGTTTTCCCCAGCATTTT.